A single sample gave rise to the 25 T cell receptor beta chains below, sequenced in a study of OX40 agonist ivuxolimab in advanced cancers. Measured with immunoSEQ multiplex PCR; TCRdb has only the in-frame clones, and not every one. The repertoire consists of about 60,000 clones, with roughly 86% occurring once and the leading ten covering approximately 4%. Sample: CD4+ or CD8+ T cells sorted from blood, taken in a trial of the OX40 agonist ivuxolimab. These receptors came from an adult with an advanced solid tumor such as melanoma, head and neck, liver or kidney cancer.

This chain links TRBV11-2 with TRBJ1-4; 10 bases are a match to TRBD1. This CDR3 is 14 amino acids long. V shed 6 bases, J shed 9 bases, and the junction held 7 bases outside the gene matches. Germline assignment: CDR1 SGHAT and CDR2 FQNNGV. Here the CDR3 reads CASSSGTGVKKLFF. As DNA, the CDR3 is TGTGCCAGCAGTTCCGGGACAGGGGTGAAAAAACTGTTTTTT.

The chain carries TRBV5-1 and TRBJ2-3, with unresolved D. The CDR3 is 14 residues long. The ends were cut back, 0 bases at V and 0 bases at J, with 5 bases in the middle. In germline, CDR1 is SGHRS, CDR2 YFSETQ. Written as DNA, the CDR3 is TGCGCCAGCAGCTTGGAATCGAGCACAGATACGCAGTATTTT. It translates to CASSLESSTDTQYF. Full variable domain (rest looked up from reference TRBV5-1 and TRBJ2-3): KAGVTQTPRYLIKTRGQQVTLSCSPISGHRSVSWYQQTPGQGLQFLFEYFSETQRNKGNFPGRFSGRQFSNSRSEMNVSTLELGDSALYLCASSLESSTDTQYFGPGTRLTVL.

This clone came up once. This chain connects TRBV30 to TRBJ1-5; D unclear. Germline values: CDR1 GTSNPN, CDR2 SVGIG (reference sequence). The CDR3 contains 15 residues. V was trimmed by 3 bases and J by 2 bases, leaving 14 bases between them. The DNA for the CDR3 is TGTGCCTGGAGAGGGAGTCTGGGCGGCAATCAGCCCCAGCATTTT. This gives the protein CAWRGSLGGNQPQHF.

This rearrangement joins TRBV5-1 to TRBJ1-2; no definite D call. This CDR3 spans 12 amino acids. Germline V gene sequence: CDR1 SGHRS, CDR2 YFSETQ. V lost 2 bases to trimming and J lost 6 bases, with 8 bases between them. CDR3 DNA sequence: TGCGCCAGCAGCTTCAACGGGGATGGCTACACCTTC. Translated: CASSFNGDGYTF.

The chain employs TRBV7-9 and TRBJ1-5, with 9 bases that match TRBD1. The V gene end was trimmed by 5 bases and the J gene end by 7 bases; junction bases not matched to a gene: 6. This CDR3 region has 14 residues. Germline CDR1 and CDR2: SEHNR and FQNEAQ (reference sequence). The CDR3 region has the DNA TGTGCCAGCAGCGCGGACAGGGGCAGACAGCCCCAGCATTTT. The encoded protein is CASSADRGRQPQHF.

The chain is built from TRBV10-3 and TRBJ1-5; D might be TRBD1 (5 bases). CDR3 length: 13 amino acids. Germline CDR1 is ENHRY and CDR2 is SYGVKD. Trimming shortened V by 0 bases and J by 7 bases, and 7 bases separated the two germline ends. The CDR3 nucleotides are TGTGCCATCAGTGAGTCGTGGGACCAGCCCCAGCATTTT. Translating gives CAISESWDQPQHF.

CDR3 protein: CASSGGQGRGNTEAFF. The CDR3 nucleotides read TGTGCCAGCAGCGGGGGACAGGGGCGGGGGAACACTGAAGCTTTCTTT. J is TRBJ1-1 and V is TRBV11-2; TRBD1 agrees at 10 bases. The CDR3 is made up of 16 amino acids. Germline lookup yields CDR1 SGHAT and CDR2 FQNNGV. The junction had 7 bases not matched to a gene; V was cut back by 5 bases and J by 1 base. Using reference TRBV11-2 and TRBJ1-1 for the parts outside the CDR3, the full variable domain is EAGVAQSPRYKIIEKRQSVAFWCNPISGHATLYWYQQILGQGPKLLIQFQNNGVVDDSQLPKDRFSAERLKGVDSTLKIQPAKLEDSAVYLCASSGGQGRGNTEAFFGQGTRLTVV.

The chain joins TRBV28 to TRBJ2-5; D is possibly TRBD1 or TRBD2 (5 bases each). This CDR3 region has 13 residues. Trimming removed 4 bases from V and 2 bases from J, with 8 bases in between. In germline, CDR1 is MDHEN, CDR2 SYDVKM. The CDR3 is CASSWDDQETQYF. The CDR3 DNA sequence: TGTGCCAGCAGTTGGGACGATCAAGAGACCCAGTACTTC.

This clone has a handful of counts. The chain couples TRBV2 to TRBJ2-5; a possible D gene is TRBD2 (6 bases). Germline loops: CDR1 SNHLY, CDR2 FYNNEI. With 4 bases removed from V and 0 bases from J, the gap between germline ends came to 9 bases. The CDR3 totals 14 residues. The CDR3 nucleotides are TGTGCCAGCAGTGGCGGGGAGTACCAAGAGACCCAGTACTTC. This translates into CASSGGEYQETQYF. The full variable domain, rest sourced from reference TRBV2 and TRBJ2-5, is EPEVTQTPSHQVTQMGQEVILRCVPISNHLYFYWYRQILGQKVEFLVSFYNNEISEKSEIFDDQFSVERPDGSNFTLKIRSTKLEDSAMYFCASSGGEYQETQYFGPGTRLLVL.

The chain uses TRBV19 and TRBJ2-5; 8 nucleotides align to TRBD2. The CDR3 contains 15 residues. Unmatched junction bases numbered 11, after V lost 6 bases and J lost 5 bases. Germline V lookup: CDR1 LNHDA, CDR2 SQIVND (reference sequence). This CDR3 reads CASRTAGGAGETQYF. The CDR3 DNA sequence: TGTGCCAGTAGGACTGCGGGGGGCGCGGGGGAGACCCAGTACTTC.

The chain has TRBV5-6 and TRBJ2-7; D remains unclear. The CDR3 length is 15 residues. V was cut by 4 bases and J by 0 bases, with 14 bases left in between. Germline assignment: CDR1 SGHDT and CDR2 YYEEEE. In DNA form, the CDR3 reads TGTGCCAGCAGCGCCGGGTACGGATACTCCTACGAGCAGTACTTC. Amino acids: CASSAGYGYSYEQYF.

The rearrangement uses TRBV7-2 and TRBJ2-5; TRBD1 aligns across 9 bases. This CDR3 contains 17 residues. Germline V gene data show CDR1 as SGHTA and CDR2 as FQGNSA. V trimming: 5 bases; J trimming: 5 bases; junction bases outside the gene matches: 15. CDR3 region: CASSPHLPGQGGETQYF. CDR3 nucleotides: TGTGCCAGCAGCCCCCATTTACCGGGACAGGGAGGGGAGACCCAGTACTTC.

CDR3 bases: TGCGCCAGCAGCTTGGGAGTGACAGCGAACACCGGGGAGCTGTTTTTT. Translation: CASSLGVTANTGELFF. V and J are TRBV5-1 and TRBJ2-2, with D perhaps TRBD1 (5 bases). The V end was cut by 0 bases, the J end by 0 bases, with 9 bases between. Germline V gene lookup returns CDR1 SGHRS and CDR2 YFSETQ. The CDR3 has 16 amino acids.

This clone was picked up one time. The J gene is TRBJ2-7, the V gene TRBV6-5, with D possibly matching TRBD2 (6 bases). Germline-derived CDR1 and CDR2 are MNHEY and SVGAGI. This CDR3 has 14 amino acids. The V and J ends lost 8 bases and 3 bases respectively, with 17 bases between them. The CDR3 region is CASLGGTPIYEQYF. The CDR3 nucleotides read TGTGCCAGCTTGGGCGGGACCCCCATCTACGAGCAGTACTTC.

The rearrangement uses TRBV19 and TRBJ1-1; 7 bases agree with TRBD1. The germline V gene encodes CDR1 LNHDA and CDR2 SQIVND (reference sequence). V gave up 3 bases and J gave up 3 bases; unmatched junction bases: 4. The CDR3 totals 14 residues. This CDR3 is CASSIIDRDTEAFF. The CDR3 DNA sequence: TGTGCCAGTAGTATTATAGACAGGGACACTGAAGCTTTCTTT.

The V call is TRBV4-3, the J call TRBJ2-3, with D perhaps matching TRBD1 or TRBD2 (5 bases each). V was shortened by 0 bases and J by 3 bases, with 19 bases between the two germline ends. From germline, CDR1 is LGHNA and CDR2 YSLEER. The CDR3 length is 18 residues. This chain's CDR3 is CASSQEIRRGVVTDTQYF. The CDR3 coding sequence is TGCGCCAGCAGCCAAGAAATCCGCCGGGGCGTTGTGACAGATACGCAGTATTTT.

The chain uses TRBV9 and TRBJ2-5; possibly TRBD1 or TRBD2 for D (5 bases each). Per germline, CDR1 SGDLS and CDR2 YYNGEE. The CDR3 is 14 residues long. Trimming left V 3 bases short and J 4 bases short, with 13 bases between. This CDR3 reads CASSDQRGAETQYF. CDR3 coding DNA: TGTGCCAGCAGCGACCAAAGGGGAGCAGAGACCCAGTACTTC.

J is TRBJ1-4 and V is TRBV18, with D uncertain. Trimming removed 5 bases at V and 3 bases at J, with 13 bases between. Germline V lookup: CDR1 KGHSH, CDR2 LQKENI. The CDR3 is made up of 15 amino acids. In DNA form, the CDR3 reads TGTGCCAGCTCATCGACTCAGAAGTCTAATGAAAAACTGTTTTTT. It is translated as CASSSTQKSNEKLFF.

The J gene is TRBJ2-5, the V gene TRBV18, with 12 bases that match TRBD1. CDR3 length: 17 residues. The junction had 10 bases not matched to a gene; V was cut back by 4 bases and J by 4 bases. Germline CDR1 and CDR2: KGHSH and LQKENI. In nucleotides, the CDR3 is TGTGCCAGCTCACTCGCCGGGACAGGGGGCGCGGGAGAGACCCAGTACTTC. Its translation: CASSLAGTGGAGETQYF.

The chain links TRBV18 to TRBJ2-7; TRBD1 aligns across 11 bases. Germline-derived CDR1 and CDR2 are KGHSH and LQKENI. Losses at the gene ends were 0 bases for V and 4 bases for J; bases not matched to a gene: 8. This CDR3 is 17 amino acids long. The CDR3 protein is CASSPPSSGQGGYEQYF. The CDR3 bases are TGTGCCAGCTCACCACCGTCATCGGGACAGGGGGGGTACGAGCAGTACTTC.

CDR3 sequence (DNA): TGTGCCAGCAGGGGGGACAACACAGATACGCAGTATTTT. It specifies CASRGDNTDTQYF. This chain uses TRBV6-5 with TRBJ2-3; tentative D call: TRBD1 (6 bases). The germline CDR1 and CDR2 sequences are MNHEY and SVGAGI. V was shortened by 6 bases and J by 2 bases, with 9 bases between the two germline ends. The CDR3 is made up of 13 amino acids.

The chain has TRBV7-2 and TRBJ2-3; tentative D call: TRBD1 (6 bases). Trimming removed 1 base at V and 2 bases at J, with 10 bases between. The germline V gene has CDR1 SGHTA and CDR2 FQGNSA. The CDR3 covers 15 residues. CDR3 sequence: CASSLEWTDTDTQYF. The CDR3 DNA is TGTGCCAGCAGCTTAGAGTGGACAGACACAGATACGCAGTATTTT.

The chain has TRBV9 and TRBJ1-3; no definite D call. V lost 4 bases and J 0 bases, leaving 8 bases between the germline ends. The CDR3 totals 14 residues. Looked up from germline, CDR1 is SGDLS and CDR2 is YYNGEE. This CDR3 reads CASSTTVSGNTIYF. CDR3 nucleotide sequence: TGTGCCAGCAGCACCACAGTCTCTGGAAACACCATATATTTT.

CDR3 amino acids: CAISESEVRQPKKPQHF. The CDR3 DNA reads TGTGCCATCAGTGAGTCGGAAGTCCGACAGCCGAAAAAGCCCCAGCATTTT. The chain has TRBV10-3 and TRBJ1-5; a possible D gene is TRBD1 (5 bases). Germline V gene lookup returns CDR1 ENHRY and CDR2 SYGVKD. This CDR3 spans 17 amino acids. Trimming removed 0 bases from V and 8 bases from J, with 20 bases in between.

The chain is built from TRBV7-2 and TRBJ1-1; possibly TRBD1 for D (5 bases). The germline V gene has CDR1 SGHTA and CDR2 FQGNSA. The length of the CDR3 is 16 residues. The germline V and J ends were trimmed by 0 bases and 7 bases, with 18 bases remaining between them. The CDR3 nucleotides read TGTGCCAGCAGCTTAGCGCCCCCCACCAGGGCTGTTGAAGCTTTCTTT. Its protein is CASSLAPPTRAVEAFF. The whole variable domain, remainder taken from reference TRBV7-2 and TRBJ1-1, is GAGVSQSPSNKVTEKGKDVELRCDPISGHTALYWYRQSLGQGLEFLIYFQGNSAPDKSGLPSDRFSAERTGGSVSTLTIQRTQQEDSAVYLCASSLAPPTRAVEAFFGQGTRLTVV.